These T cell receptor beta chains were read from a single sample in a study of blood T cell repertoires in COVID-19. Produced via immunoSEQ multiplex PCR; TCRdb's table is partial and in-frame only. The profile shows under 300,000 clones, under 95% of them singletons. Sequencing used PBMCs or T cells enriched from blood (not recorded which). These receptor sequences come from a woman under 30 who had recovered from COVID-19. Both conserved end residues are part of each CDR3. Each record gives: clone size, D gene, V gene, J gene, CDR3 DNA, CDR3 protein. A D gene is named only where the DNA matches it firmly. Expanded clones get a size class; other rows say once, few or many, or leave the size out.

clone_size: NA; d_call: NA; v_call: TRBV28; j_call: TRBJ1-3; cdr3_nt: TGTGCCAGCAGTTTCCTCAACGCCTACTCTGGAAACACCATATATTTT; cdr3_aa: CASSFLNAYSGNTIYF
clone_size: NA; d_call: NA; v_call: TRBV27; j_call: TRBJ2-7; cdr3_nt: TGTGCCAGCCGCCGGGACAACTCCTACGAGCAGTACTTC; cdr3_aa: CASRRDNSYEQYF
clone_size: NA; d_call: TRBD2; v_call: TRBV5-5; j_call: TRBJ2-1; cdr3_nt: TGTGCCAGCAGCCCACCCTATGCTAGCGGGGGTACCTACAATGAGCAGTTCTTC; cdr3_aa: CASSPPYASGGTYNEQFF
clone_size: NA; d_call: NA; v_call: TRBV6-1; j_call: TRBJ2-7; cdr3_nt: TGTGCCAGCAGTGAAGCGCCGGGACAACGGATCTCCTACGAGCAGTACTTC; cdr3_aa: CASSEAPGQRISYEQYF
clone_size: NA; d_call: TRBD1; v_call: TRBV27; j_call: TRBJ2-7; cdr3_nt: TGTGCCAGCAGTGACAGGGTTATCGAGCAGTACTTC; cdr3_aa: CASSDRVIEQYF
clone_size: NA; d_call: NA; v_call: TRBV27; j_call: TRBJ2-7; cdr3_nt: TGTGCCAGCAGTTTTGGCCACGAGCAGTACTTC; cdr3_aa: CASSFGHEQYF
clone_size: NA; d_call: NA; v_call: TRBV5-4; j_call: TRBJ1-2; cdr3_nt: TGTGCCAGCAGCCTGCCCCTAAAGTTGGATGGCTACACCTTC; cdr3_aa: CASSLPLKLDGYTF
clone_size: NA; d_call: TRBD2; v_call: TRBV11-3; j_call: TRBJ2-1; cdr3_nt: TGTGCCAGCGAGGGACTAAGCGGGGCGGTAGGGGCATACAATGAGCAGTTCTTC; cdr3_aa: CASEGLSGAVGAYNEQFF
clone_size: NA; d_call: NA; v_call: TRBV28; j_call: TRBJ1-4; cdr3_nt: TGTGCCAGCAGGGAGGGCTTTGAAAAACTGTTTTTT; cdr3_aa: CASREGFEKLFF
clone_size: NA; d_call: NA; v_call: TRBV28; j_call: TRBJ1-2; cdr3_nt: TGTGCCAGCAGTCCCCCCGGGGGGCGGGGGTCCTATGGCTACACCTTC; cdr3_aa: CASSPPGGRGSYGYTF
clone_size: NA; d_call: TRBD2; v_call: TRBV9; j_call: TRBJ2-1; cdr3_nt: TGTGCCAGCAGCGTTACTAGCGGGATCTACAATGAGCAGTTCTTC; cdr3_aa: CASSVTSGIYNEQFF
clone_size: NA; d_call: NA; v_call: TRBV18; j_call: TRBJ1-4; cdr3_nt: TGTGCCAGCTCACCCCTACGTCGGAGGGGTGAAAAACTGTTTTTT; cdr3_aa: CASSPLRRRGEKLFF
clone_size: NA; d_call: NA; v_call: TRBV5-4; j_call: TRBJ1-2; cdr3_nt: TGTGCCAGCAAGACAGCCCTGGACTATGGCTACACCTTC; cdr3_aa: CASKTALDYGYTF
clone_size: NA; d_call: TRBD1; v_call: TRBV3-1/TRBV3-2; j_call: TRBJ1-1; cdr3_nt: TGCGCCAGCAGCCAGTATGTGTCCCTCCGACAGGGAAGCACTGAAGCTTTCTTT; cdr3_aa: CASSQYVSLRQGSTEAFF
clone_size: NA; d_call: NA; v_call: TRBV5-1; j_call: TRBJ1-5; cdr3_nt: TGCGCCAGCAGCTTGTCAGGGGATAGCAATCAGCCCCAGCATTTT; cdr3_aa: CASSLSGDSNQPQHF
clone_size: few; d_call: NA; v_call: TRBV15; j_call: TRBJ1-4; cdr3_nt: TGTGCCACCAGCAGAGGCGGGCTCGATGAAAAACTGTTTTTT; cdr3_aa: CATSRGGLDEKLFF
clone_size: NA; d_call: NA; v_call: TRBV10-2; j_call: TRBJ2-5; cdr3_nt: TGCGCCAGCAGTGACATAGCGGACCAAGAGACCCAGTACTTC; cdr3_aa: CASSDIADQETQYF
clone_size: NA; d_call: TRBD2; v_call: TRBV5-1; j_call: TRBJ2-2; cdr3_nt: TGCGCCAGCAGCTCTAACCCCATTAGACTAGCGGGAGCTGGTGGGGAGCTGTTTTTT; cdr3_aa: CASSSNPIRLAGAGGELFF
clone_size: NA; d_call: NA; v_call: TRBV24-1; j_call: TRBJ1-5; cdr3_nt: TGTGCCACCAGTGAGCACCTCGACACGCTTAGCAATCAGCCCCAGCATTTT; cdr3_aa: CATSEHLDTLSNQPQHF
clone_size: NA; d_call: NA; v_call: TRBV7-2; j_call: TRBJ1-5; cdr3_nt: TGTGCCAGCAGCCTAGCGGGACTTAGCAATCAGCCCCAGCATTTT; cdr3_aa: CASSLAGLSNQPQHF
clone_size: once; d_call: TRBD2; v_call: TRBV6-5; j_call: TRBJ2-1; cdr3_nt: TGTGCCAGCAGCGGGACTAGCGGGGCATACAATGAGCAGTTCTTC; cdr3_aa: CASSGTSGAYNEQFF
clone_size: NA; d_call: NA; v_call: TRBV6-5; j_call: TRBJ2-1; cdr3_nt: TGTGCCAGCAGCCAGGACTCACCCGTCCGGGAGTTCTTC; cdr3_aa: CASSQDSPVREFF
clone_size: NA; d_call: TRBD1; v_call: TRBV13; j_call: TRBJ1-2; cdr3_nt: TGTGCCAGCAGCTTAGGCAGGGGGAACTATGGCTACACCTTC; cdr3_aa: CASSLGRGNYGYTF
clone_size: NA; d_call: TRBD1; v_call: TRBV5-1; j_call: TRBJ1-2; cdr3_nt: TGCGCCAGCAGCTTCACCGCCTCTTCGGGACAGAACAACTATGGCTACACCTTC; cdr3_aa: CASSFTASSGQNNYGYTF
clone_size: NA; d_call: NA; v_call: TRBV19; j_call: TRBJ1-2; cdr3_nt: TGTGCCAGTACCGAAAGGGGTTACTATGGCTACACCTTC; cdr3_aa: CASTERGYYGYTF
clone_size: NA; d_call: NA; v_call: TRBV15; j_call: TRBJ1-6; cdr3_nt: TGTGCCACCCATTCAGGGGAGTTCTTTGCACCCCTCCACTTT; cdr3_aa: CATHSGEFFAPLHF
clone_size: NA; d_call: TRBD1; v_call: TRBV29-1; j_call: TRBJ2-2; cdr3_nt: TGCAGCGCGGGACAGGGGGACACCGGGGAGCTGTTTTTT; cdr3_aa: CSAGQGDTGELFF
clone_size: NA; d_call: TRBD1; v_call: TRBV6-5; j_call: TRBJ1-1; cdr3_nt: TGTGCCAGCAGAGCCGACAGGGTCGAGGCAACTGAAGCTTTCTTT; cdr3_aa: CASRADRVEATEAFF
clone_size: NA; d_call: NA; v_call: TRBV7-9; j_call: TRBJ1-2; cdr3_nt: TGTGCCAGCAGCTTAGCTGGCATTATCTATGGCTACACCTTC; cdr3_aa: CASSLAGIIYGYTF
clone_size: NA; d_call: NA; v_call: TRBV29-1; j_call: TRBJ1-2; cdr3_nt: TGCAGCGTTGCGTCCATGAGAGCCGGTGGCTACACCTTC; cdr3_aa: CSVASMRAGGYTF
clone_size: NA; d_call: TRBD2; v_call: TRBV5-6; j_call: TRBJ2-3; cdr3_nt: TGTGCCAGCAGCTTGTCTGGACTAGCTGTAGATACGCAGTATTTT; cdr3_aa: CASSLSGLAVDTQYF
clone_size: few; d_call: TRBD1; v_call: TRBV28; j_call: TRBJ1-5; cdr3_nt: TGTGCCAGCAGTTTAGACAGGGTGCAGCCCCAGCATTTT; cdr3_aa: CASSLDRVQPQHF
clone_size: NA; d_call: NA; v_call: TRBV28; j_call: TRBJ2-1; cdr3_nt: TGTGCCAGCAGTCAGTCGTTAAGGGGGAATGAGCAGTTCTTC; cdr3_aa: CASSQSLRGNEQFF
clone_size: NA; d_call: TRBD2; v_call: TRBV6-2/TRBV6-3; j_call: TRBJ2-3; cdr3_nt: TGTGCCAGCAGTTACGTGCGGGGGAGCACAGATACGCAGTATTTT; cdr3_aa: CASSYVRGSTDTQYF
clone_size: NA; d_call: NA; v_call: TRBV29-1; j_call: TRBJ2-7; cdr3_nt: TGCAGCGTGGGGGGGGCGCAATACTACGAGCAGTACTTC; cdr3_aa: CSVGGAQYYEQYF